This TCR beta chain was obtained from a study of T-cell reconstitution after alpha-beta-depleted transplantation in children. Per germline, CDR1 SGHNT and CDR2 YENEEA. The V and J ends lost 5 bases and 2 bases respectively, with 13 bases between them. CDR3 length: 14 residues. The library targeted TCRbeta and was prepared with unique molecular identifiers. TCRdb re-called the PCR reads with MiXCR, one entry per CDR3 protein. This table has a few hundred thousand distinct CDR3 sequences, around an eighth appearing once. The sequence came from a human donor who donated a stem cell graft to a child with combined immunodeficiency. The specimen was PBMCs from the stem cell graft donor, collected from the stem cell graft. The chain combines TRBV11-3 with TRBJ2-7; the D call may be TRBD1 or TRBD2 (5 bases each). CDR3 nucleotide sequence: TGTGCCAGCAGCCCGGGACGGTCCCCCTACGAGCAGTACTTC. Its protein product is CASSPGRSPYEQYF.